This T cell receptor (beta chain) is drawn from a study of T cell changes during pregnancy in multiple sclerosis. Per germline, CDR1 MNHEY and CDR2 SMNVEV (reference sequence). The ends lost 5 bases at V and 4 bases at J; junction bases unmatched: 6. CDR3 length: 14 residues. Method: immunoSEQ multiplex PCR; TCRdb's copy keeps in-frame clones and lacks some. In the table there are about 29,000 clones, 89% of which are singletons. This chain uses TRBV27 with TRBJ2-7; the match to TRBD1 covers 9 bases. This clonotype was sampled from a female donor with multiple sclerosis, enrolled in a pregnancy study. Sample: CD8+ T cells from peripheral blood mononuclear cells, taken after pregnancy. CDR3 sequence: CASSGGTGFYEQYF. The CDR3 nucleotides read TGTGCCAGCAGTGGCGGGACAGGGTTTTACGAGCAGTACTTC.